A selection of T cell receptor beta chains follows, all from one sample in a study of blood T cell repertoires in COVID-19. Clones were sequenced by immunoSEQ multiplex PCR, and TCRdb holds only the in-frame ones, with some missing. The top ten clones hold around 9% of a sample with over 250,000 clones, 80% to 90% of them seen once. The specimen was PBMCs or T cells enriched from blood (not recorded which). The source is a woman younger than 30 who had recovered from COVID-19. The conserved cysteine and the conserved F or W are not part of the CDR3 here. The order of the fields is V gene, CDR3 protein.

V: TRBV5-5; CDR3: ASSLAFNGLTSGTYEQY
V: TRBV27; CDR3: ASSSLAGGSYEQY
V: TRBV25-1; CDR3: ASRGDSTEAF
V: TRBV6-5; CDR3: ASSSRGNTEAF
V: TRBV5-1; CDR3: ASSFAREETQY
V: TRBV4-2; CDR3: ASSQVVSGDNEQF
V: TRBV27; CDR3: ASSLSVGPMNTEAF
V: TRBV6-5; CDR3: ASFGGSANTGELF
V: TRBV7-2; CDR3: ASSQNAGGSGTEAF
V: TRBV3-1/TRBV3-2; CDR3: ASSQMAGANVLT
V: TRBV28; CDR3: ASNGTGRYGYT
V: TRBV15; CDR3: ATSRERVNTEAF
V: TRBV27; CDR3: ASKGLAVYTYEQY
V: TRBV7-3; CDR3: ASSWTSGSPYNEQF
V: TRBV27; CDR3: ASSWDRSGNTEAF
V: TRBV3-1/TRBV3-2; CDR3: ASSQVRPAGAGELF
V: TRBV5-4; CDR3: ASSSQGGAYEQY
V: TRBV28; CDR3: ASSLLGDRNSYEQY
V: TRBV7-2; CDR3: ASSFAPNTGGTQY
V: TRBV4-3; CDR3: ASSQDGDYYGYT
V: TRBV11-3; CDR3: ASSLMRASSYEQY
V: TRBV28; CDR3: ASITPRTGLNEQF
V: TRBV18; CDR3: ASSPNQGFGTYNEQF
V: TRBV10-3; CDR3: AISEITGSSYGYT
V: TRBV2; CDR3: ASSTASLSYGYT
V: TRBV2; CDR3: ASSKPKGGEQF
V: TRBV12-3/TRBV12-4; CDR3: ASSPFPGWELF
V: TRBV18; CDR3: ASSQIRDSTEAF
V: TRBV7-2; CDR3: ASSFPGQPRH
V: TRBV24-1; CDR3: ATSDPGQFYGYT
V: TRBV24-1; CDR3: ATSDPTSGVTDTQY
V: TRBV27; CDR3: ASSLSRPNTEAF
V: TRBV6-2/TRBV6-3; CDR3: ASSYSINSNSNQPQH
V: TRBV6-6; CDR3: ASREGTGTYEQY